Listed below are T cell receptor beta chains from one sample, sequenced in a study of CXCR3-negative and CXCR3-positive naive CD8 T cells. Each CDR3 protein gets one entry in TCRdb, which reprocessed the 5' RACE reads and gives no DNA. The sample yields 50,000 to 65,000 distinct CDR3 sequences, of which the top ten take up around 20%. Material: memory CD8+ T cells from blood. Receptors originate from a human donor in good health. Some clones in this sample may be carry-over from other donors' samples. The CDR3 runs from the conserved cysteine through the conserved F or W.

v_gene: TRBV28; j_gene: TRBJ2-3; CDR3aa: CASSSARDWRTDTQYF
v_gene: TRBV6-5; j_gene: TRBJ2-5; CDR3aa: CASSYYGEAKETQYF
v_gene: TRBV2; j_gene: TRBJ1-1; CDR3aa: CASSLSGRNTEAFF
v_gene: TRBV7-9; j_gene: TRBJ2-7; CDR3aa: CASSPILSYEQYF
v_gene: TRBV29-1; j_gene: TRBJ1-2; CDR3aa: CSVQAGEGYTF
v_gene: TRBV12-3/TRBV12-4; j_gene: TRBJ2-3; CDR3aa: CASSLRSDPRRDTQYF
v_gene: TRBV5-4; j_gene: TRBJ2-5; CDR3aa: CASSPDRERDWSAGGETQYF
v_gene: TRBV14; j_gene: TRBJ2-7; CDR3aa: CASSQGPRQGGREQYF
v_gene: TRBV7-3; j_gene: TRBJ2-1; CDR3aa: CASSPRVRGGQTYNEQFF
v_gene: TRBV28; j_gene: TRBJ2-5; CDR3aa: CASSFRGRRETQYF
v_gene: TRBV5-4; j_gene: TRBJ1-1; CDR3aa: CASSSGGGETEAFF
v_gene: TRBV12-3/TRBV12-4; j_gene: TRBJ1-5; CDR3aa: CASTPDSNQPQHF
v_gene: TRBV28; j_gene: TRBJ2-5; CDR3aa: CASSFEVAETQYF
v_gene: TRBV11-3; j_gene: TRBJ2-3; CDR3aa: CASSSRRREERSNTQYF
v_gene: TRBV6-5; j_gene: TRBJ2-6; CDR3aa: CASSYRGGPPGANVLTF
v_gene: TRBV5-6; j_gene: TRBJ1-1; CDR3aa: CASSSRDRGSLTEAFF
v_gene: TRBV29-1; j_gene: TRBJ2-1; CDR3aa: CSVDGGPSYNEQFF
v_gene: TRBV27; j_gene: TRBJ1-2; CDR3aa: CASSSAPGYGYTF
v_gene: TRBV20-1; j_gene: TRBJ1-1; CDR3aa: CSARDPGQVYTEAFF
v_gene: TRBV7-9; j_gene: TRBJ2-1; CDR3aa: CASSQNIGTGPYNEQFF
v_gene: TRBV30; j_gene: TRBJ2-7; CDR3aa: CACREQSGEQYF
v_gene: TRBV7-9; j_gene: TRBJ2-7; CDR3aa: CASSGRQDRVDEQYF